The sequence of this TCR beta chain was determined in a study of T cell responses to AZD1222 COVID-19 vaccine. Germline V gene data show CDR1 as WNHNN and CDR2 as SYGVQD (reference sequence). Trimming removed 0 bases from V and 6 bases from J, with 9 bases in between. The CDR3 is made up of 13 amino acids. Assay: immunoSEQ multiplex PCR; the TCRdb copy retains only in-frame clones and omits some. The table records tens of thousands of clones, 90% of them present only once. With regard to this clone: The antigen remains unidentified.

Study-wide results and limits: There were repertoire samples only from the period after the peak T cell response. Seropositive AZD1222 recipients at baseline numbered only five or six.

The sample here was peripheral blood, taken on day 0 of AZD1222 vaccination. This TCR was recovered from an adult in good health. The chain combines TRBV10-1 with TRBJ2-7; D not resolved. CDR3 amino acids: CASSESWNREQYF. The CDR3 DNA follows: TGCGCCAGCAGTGAGTCCTGGAACCGCGAGCAGTACTTC.